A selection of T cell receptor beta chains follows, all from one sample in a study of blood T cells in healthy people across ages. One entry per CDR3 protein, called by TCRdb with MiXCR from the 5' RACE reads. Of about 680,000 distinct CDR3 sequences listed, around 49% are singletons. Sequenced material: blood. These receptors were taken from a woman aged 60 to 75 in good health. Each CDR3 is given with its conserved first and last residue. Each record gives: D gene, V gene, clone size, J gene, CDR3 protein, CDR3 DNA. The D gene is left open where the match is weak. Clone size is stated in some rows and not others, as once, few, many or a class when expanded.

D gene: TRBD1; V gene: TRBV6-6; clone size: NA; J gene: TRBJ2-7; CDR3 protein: CASSSRDRGIYEQYF; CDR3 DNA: TGTGCCAGCAGTTCGCGGGACAGGGGAATCTACGAGCAGTACTTC
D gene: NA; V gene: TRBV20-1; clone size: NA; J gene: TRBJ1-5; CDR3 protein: CSASYSYSNQPQHF; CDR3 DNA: TGCAGTGCTAGTTACAGCTATAGCAATCAGCCCCAGCATTTT
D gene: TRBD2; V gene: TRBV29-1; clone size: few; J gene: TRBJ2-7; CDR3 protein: CSVPGLAGGGYEQYF; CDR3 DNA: TGCAGCGTACCGGGACTAGCGGGAGGCGGCTACGAGCAGTACTTC
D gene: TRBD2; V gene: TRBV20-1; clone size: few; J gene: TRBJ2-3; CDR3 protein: CSAGGLAGEQTSTDTQYF; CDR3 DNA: TGCAGTGCTGGCGGACTAGCGGGAGAGCAGACTAGCACAGATACGCAGTATTTT
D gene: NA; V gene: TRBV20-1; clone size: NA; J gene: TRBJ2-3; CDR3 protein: CSARRPESTDRQYF; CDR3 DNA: TGCAGTGCTAGGCGCCCCGAAAGCACAGATAGGCAGTATTTT
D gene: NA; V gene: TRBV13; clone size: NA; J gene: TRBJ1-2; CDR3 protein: CASSQGQGIGYGYTF; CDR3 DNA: TGTGCCAGCAGCCAGGGGCAGGGAATTGGCTATGGCTACACCTTC
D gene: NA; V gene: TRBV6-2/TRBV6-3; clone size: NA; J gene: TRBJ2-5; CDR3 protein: CASSYGAGGTQYF; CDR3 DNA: TGTGCCAGCAGTTACGGTGCAGGAGGGACCCAGTACTTC
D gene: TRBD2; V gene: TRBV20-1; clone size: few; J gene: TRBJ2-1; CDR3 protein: CSAISGTSVSYNEQFF; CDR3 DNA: TGCAGTGCAATCTCCGGGACTAGCGTTTCCTACAATGAGCAGTTCTTC
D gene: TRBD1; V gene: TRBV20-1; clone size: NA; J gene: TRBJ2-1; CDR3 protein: CSAGDDRGHEQFF; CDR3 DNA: TGCAGTGCTGGGGATGACAGGGGCCATGAGCAGTTCTTC
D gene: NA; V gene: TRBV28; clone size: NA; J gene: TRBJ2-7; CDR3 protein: CVSSRLSGPYEYEQYF; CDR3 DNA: TGTGTCAGCAGTCGATTGAGCGGGCCTTATGAATACGAGCAGTACTTC
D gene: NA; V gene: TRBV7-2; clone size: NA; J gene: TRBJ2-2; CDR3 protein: CASSDWGGVAGELFF; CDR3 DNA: TGTGCCAGCTCGGACTGGGGGGGCGTCGCCGGGGAGCTGTTTTTT
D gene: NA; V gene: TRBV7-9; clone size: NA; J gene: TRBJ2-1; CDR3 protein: CASRVGTPEQFF; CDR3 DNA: TGTGCCAGCAGGGTGGGGACACCTGAGCAGTTCTTC
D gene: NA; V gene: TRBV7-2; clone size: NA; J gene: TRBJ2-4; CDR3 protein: CASSPQGPLPLNIQYF; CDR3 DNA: TGTGCCAGCAGCCCCCAAGGACCTCTTCCGTTGAACATTCAGTACTTC
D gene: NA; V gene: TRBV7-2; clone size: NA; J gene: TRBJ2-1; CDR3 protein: CASSLGGHRTGNEQFF; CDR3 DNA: TGTGCCAGCAGCTTAGGGGGGCACCGAACGGGCAATGAGCAGTTCTTC
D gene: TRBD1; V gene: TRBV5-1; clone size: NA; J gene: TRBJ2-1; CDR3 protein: CATRTGGSYNEQFF; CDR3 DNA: TGCGCCACCCGGACAGGGGGTTCCTACAATGAGCAGTTCTTC
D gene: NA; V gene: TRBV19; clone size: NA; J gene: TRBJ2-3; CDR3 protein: CASSIIGQGRDTQYF; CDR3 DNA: TGTGCCAGTAGTATAATTGGCCAGGGCCGAGATACGCAGTATTTT
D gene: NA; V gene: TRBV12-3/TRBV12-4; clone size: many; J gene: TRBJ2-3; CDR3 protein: CASRSWGSTDTQYF; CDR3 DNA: TGTGCCAGCAGATCGTGGGGGAGTACAGATACGCAGTATTTT
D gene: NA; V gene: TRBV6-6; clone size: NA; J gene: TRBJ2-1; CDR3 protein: CASDSYNEQFF; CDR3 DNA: TGTGCCAGCGACAGCTACAATGAGCAGTTCTTC
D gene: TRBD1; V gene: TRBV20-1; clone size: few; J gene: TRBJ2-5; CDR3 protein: CSAPDRDETQYF; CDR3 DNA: TGCAGTGCCCCGGACAGGGACGAGACCCAGTACTTC
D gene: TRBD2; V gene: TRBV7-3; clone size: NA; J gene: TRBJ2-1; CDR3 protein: CASSLRSRTSGTNEQFF; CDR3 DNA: TGTGCCAGCAGCTTAAGGAGTAGGACTAGCGGGACGAATGAGCAGTTCTTC